This T cell receptor (beta chain) was documented in a study of control samples from healthy donors and cancer patients. There are a few counts of this clone. V lost 4 bases, J lost 7 bases, and 8 bases stayed unmatched. Per germline, CDR1 LGHDT and CDR2 YNNKEL (reference sequence). The CDR3 length is 16 residues. Profiling relied on immunoSEQ multiplex PCR, and the TCRdb table lists in-frame clones only, not all of them. The data show 150,000 to 200,000 clones, 91% seen once. The sample consisted of blood. This TCR was recovered from a young woman in good health. The chain combines TRBV3-1 (or the pseudogene TRBV3-2) with TRBJ2-1; 12 bases are shared with TRBD2. The CDR3 nucleotides read TGTGCCAGCAGCCGACTGACTAGCGGGGGTGGAAATGAGCAGTTCTTC. Its protein product is CASSRLTSGGGNEQFF.